The rows below give T cell receptor beta chains drawn from one sample of a study of blood T cell repertoires in COVID-19. Data came from immunoSEQ multiplex PCR; TCRdb stores just in-frame clones and leaves some out. Counted here are roughly 87,000 clones, about 83% occurring once; the ten biggest clones make up 25%. The sequenced sample consisted of peripheral blood. These receptors all come from a human donor in a cohort sampled during active COVID-19. The CDR3 runs from the conserved cysteine through the conserved F or W. A D gene is named only where the DNA matches it firmly. Size is stated for part of the rows, as once, few or many counts, or as a class when the clone is expanded.

-	TRBJ2-5	TRBV7-7	-	CASSLAARGETQYF	TGTGCCAGCAGCTTAGCGGCTAGGGGAGAGACCCAGTACTTC
TRBD2	TRBJ2-2	TRBV10-3	-	CAISAGGGQNTGELFF	TGTGCCATCAGCGCCGGGGGGGGTCAAAACACCGGGGAGCTGTTTTTT
TRBD2	TRBJ2-1	TRBV19	-	CASSKLAGDNEQFF	TGTGCCAGTAGTAAGCTAGCGGGAGACAATGAGCAGTTCTTC
-	TRBJ1-2	TRBV13	-	CASSLRGSYGYTF	TGTGCCAGCAGCTTACGGGGATCCTACGGCTACACCTTC
TRBD2	TRBJ2-6	TRBV2	-	CASSEGGGSGANVLTF	TGTGCCAGCAGTGAAGGGGGGGGCTCTGGGGCCAACGTCCTGACTTTC
-	TRBJ2-7	TRBV3-1/TRBV3-2	-	CASSQVIEASEQYF	TGTGCCAGCAGCCAAGTGATAGAAGCATCCGAGCAGTACTTC
TRBD1	TRBJ1-1	TRBV29-1	-	CSGGTGPNTEAFF	TGCAGCGGCGGGACAGGACCGAACACTGAAGCTTTCTTT
TRBD2	TRBJ2-1	TRBV7-9	-	CASSSPGVSGGEYNEQFF	TGTGCCAGCAGCTCACCGGGAGTTAGCGGGGGGGAGTACAATGAGCAGTTCTTC
-	TRBJ1-3	TRBV23-1	-	CATLLNTIYF	TGCGCCACCTTACTAAACACCATATATTTT
-	TRBJ2-1	TRBV14	-	CASSSYASAGRFEQFF	TGTGCCAGCAGCTCATACGCGAGCGCGGGACGTTTTGAGCAGTTCTTC
-	TRBJ1-5	TRBV5-6	-	CASSLYGGGPQHF	TGTGCCAGCAGCTTGTATGGGGGAGGCCCCCAGCATTTT
-	TRBJ2-1	TRBV13	-	CAGKDRGSGSSYNEQFF	TGTGCCGGCAAGGACAGGGGTAGCGGGAGCTCCTACAATGAGCAGTTCTTC
TRBD1	TRBJ1-1	TRBV19	few	CASSTQGFTGDTEAFF	TGTGCCAGTAGTACTCAGGGATTCACAGGGGACACTGAAGCTTTCTTT
-	TRBJ2-3	TRBV7-9	-	CASSSDSLDTQYF	TGTGCCAGCAGCTCGGACAGCTTAGATACGCAGTATTTT
TRBD2	TRBJ2-6	TRBV19	-	CASSISGMGANVLTF	TGTGCCAGTAGTATAAGCGGGATGGGGGCCAACGTCCTGACTTTC
-	TRBJ2-1	TRBV27	-	CASSLTGENNEQFF	TGTGCCAGCAGTTTGACGGGAGAGAACAATGAGCAGTTCTTC
TRBD1	TRBJ2-7	TRBV30	-	CAWTTDRASSYEQYF	TGTGCCTGGACCACGGACAGGGCCAGCTCCTACGAGCAGTACTTC
-	TRBJ2-5	TRBV30	-	CAWSSRETQYF	TGTGCCTGGAGTAGTCGGGAGACCCAGTACTTC
TRBD2	TRBJ2-7	TRBV19	-	CASSDWRGANEQYF	TGTGCCAGTAGTGATTGGCGGGGGGCCAACGAGCAGTACTTC
-	TRBJ2-1	TRBV2	-	CASSEVEGRSHNEQFF	TGTGCCAGCAGTGAGGTGGAGGGGCGGTCCCACAATGAGCAGTTCTTC
-	TRBJ2-5	TRBV9	once	CASSVVGGLQETQYF	TGTGCCAGCAGCGTAGTCGGGGGTTTGCAAGAGACCCAGTACTTC
-	TRBJ2-1	TRBV5-1	-	CASSPRGSSYNEQFF	TGCGCCAGCAGCCCGCGGGGTAGCTCCTACAATGAGCAGTTCTTC
TRBD2	TRBJ2-3	TRBV5-6	-	CASSLTSGDTDTQYF	TGTGCCAGCAGCTTGACTAGCGGTGACACAGATACGCAGTATTTT
-	TRBJ2-1	TRBV4-1	few	CASSQVLDIFEQFF	TGCGCCAGCAGCCAAGTCCTAGATATTTTTGAGCAGTTCTTC
-	TRBJ2-7	TRBV14	-	CASSQAEDRPRFAYF	TGTGCCAGCAGCCAAGCGGAAGACAGGCCCAGATTTGCGTACTTC
TRBD2	TRBJ2-5	TRBV7-2	-	CASSFSGEETQYF	TGTGCCAGCAGCTTTAGCGGGGAAGAGACCCAGTACTTC
TRBD2	TRBJ2-1	TRBV7-3	-	CASSLRPLSGSPLYNEQFF	TGTGCCAGCAGCTTAAGACCCCTCAGCGGGAGTCCCCTCTACAATGAGCAGTTCTTC
TRBD1	TRBJ1-4	TRBV18	-	CASSLAGTGEEKLFF	TGTGCCAGCTCACTCGCCGGGACAGGGGAGGAAAAACTGTTTTTT
-	TRBJ2-1	TRBV19	-	CASSHLSSYNEQFF	TGTGCCAGTAGTCACTTAAGCTCCTACAATGAGCAGTTCTTC
-	TRBJ2-7	TRBV7-9	many	CASSTRGSFSYEQYF	TGTGCCAGCAGCACAAGGGGCAGTTTCTCCTACGAGCAGTACTTC
TRBD1	TRBJ1-4	TRBV19	-	CASTGQGAGEKLFF	TGTGCCAGTACCGGACAGGGGGCAGGGGAAAAACTGTTTTTT